A selection of T cell receptor beta chains follows, all from one sample in a study of T cell responses to AZD1222 COVID-19 vaccine. Profiled with immunoSEQ multiplex PCR; TCRdb holds only in-frame clones, not every one. Here the sample spans 120,000 or so clones, 85% to 90% being singletons. Sequenced material: peripheral blood, taken on day 0 of AZD1222 vaccination. Source of these receptors: an adult in good health. The CDR3 runs from the conserved cysteine through the conserved F or W. The D gene is left open where the match is weak. The size entry is marked missing in some rows and otherwise reads once, few, many or a size class.

CDR3,DNA,length,D,J,V,size
CASSSGPRQYF,TGTGCCAGCAGTTCTGGACCGCGGCAGTACTTC,11,.,TRBJ2-7,TRBV6-5,.
CASSAHGGPYEQYF,TGTGCCAGCAGCGCCCATGGAGGACCCTACGAGCAGTACTTC,14,.,TRBJ2-7,TRBV9,.
CASSAGPSEQFF,TGTGCCAGCAGTGCCGGGCCCTCGGAGCAGTTCTTC,12,.,TRBJ2-1,TRBV12-3/TRBV12-4,.
CASSKVQGANEQFF,TGTGCCAGCAGCAAAGTCCAGGGGGCAAATGAGCAGTTCTTC,14,.,TRBJ2-1,TRBV21-1,.
CASSRGGVANEQYF,TGTGCCAGCTCTCGGGGGGGAGTGGCAAACGAGCAGTACTTC,14,TRBD2,TRBJ2-7,TRBV18,.
CASSVGPSGTYEQYF,TGTGCCAGCAGCGTAGGGCCTAGCGGCACCTACGAGCAGTACTTC,15,TRBD2,TRBJ2-7,TRBV9,.
CASSDIEGLKSQHF,TGTGCCAGCAGCGATATCGAGGGATTAAAGTCCCAGCATTTT,14,.,TRBJ1-5,TRBV7-9,.
CASSLSHEQYF,TGTGCCAGCAGTTTATCCCACGAGCAGTACTTC,11,.,TRBJ2-7,TRBV28,.
CASSPPVGLAGPYEQYF,TGTGCCAGCTCACCACCAGTGGGTCTAGCGGGGCCCTACGAGCAGTACTTC,17,TRBD2,TRBJ2-7,TRBV18,.
CASSILSPGQGGNQPQHF,TGTGCCAGTAGTATACTATCCCCCGGCCAGGGTGGCAATCAGCCCCAGCATTTT,18,.,TRBJ1-5,TRBV19,once
CASSPVDRFHYEQYF,TGTGCCAGCAGCCCAGTTGACAGATTCCATTACGAGCAGTACTTC,15,.,TRBJ2-7,TRBV28,.
CASSPGWAPRQGTDTQYF,TGTGCCAGCAGTCCCGGATGGGCCCCGAGACAGGGAACAGATACGCAGTATTTT,18,TRBD1,TRBJ2-3,TRBV27,.
CASSPLKPSGTQYF,TGTGCCAGCAGCCCCCTTAAACCTTCGGGTACGCAGTATTTT,14,.,TRBJ2-3,TRBV7-7,.
CASNDLGQLQETQYF,TGCGCCAGCAACGATTTGGGACAGCTTCAAGAGACCCAGTACTTC,15,TRBD1,TRBJ2-5,TRBV5-1,once
CASSSGQSTYEQYF,TGCGCCAGCAGTTCGGGACAGTCGACCTACGAGCAGTACTTC,14,TRBD1,TRBJ2-7,TRBV10-1,.
CSVTSDQETQYF,TGCAGCGTCACTAGCGATCAAGAGACCCAGTACTTC,12,TRBD2,TRBJ2-5,TRBV29-1,once
CASSSLPGTSGRTIRTDTQYF,TGTGCCAGCAGCTCTCTCCCCGGGACTAGCGGGAGGACAATACGCACAGATACGCAGTATTTT,21,TRBD2,TRBJ2-3,TRBV7-3,.
CASSPTSGRTREQYF,TGCGCCAGCAGCCCCACTAGCGGGAGAACCCGCGAGCAGTACTTC,15,TRBD2,TRBJ2-7,TRBV5-1,.
CASSPGPLRGYTF,TGTGCCAGCAGCCCAGGGCCTCTCCGGGGCTACACCTTC,13,.,TRBJ1-2,TRBV3-1/TRBV3-2,few
CASSSWVGDGNTIYF,TGTGCCAGCAGCTCCTGGGTGGGGGATGGAAACACCATATATTTT,15,.,TRBJ1-3,TRBV11-2,.
CASSPRTSYEQYF,TGTGCCAGCAGTCCCCGGACATCCTACGAGCAGTACTTC,13,.,TRBJ2-7,TRBV6-6,once
CASSLGSQGDTQYF,TGTGCCAGCAGCTTAGGTAGTCAAGGAGATACGCAGTATTTT,14,.,TRBJ2-3,TRBV7-9,.
CASKIGDSGSYEQYF,TGCGCCAGCAAAATTGGCGACTCCGGCTCCTACGAGCAGTACTTC,15,.,TRBJ2-7,TRBV5-1,.
CASPDSNTEAFF,TGCGCCAGCCCCGACAGTAACACTGAAGCTTTCTTT,12,.,TRBJ1-1,TRBV5-1,.
CASSPVRAGGPSYNEQFF,TGTGCCAGCTCACCCGTCCGTGCGGGGGGGCCGTCCTACAATGAGCAGTTCTTC,18,TRBD2,TRBJ2-1,TRBV18,.
CASSLWGRNTEAFF,TGTGCCAGCAGCTTGTGGGGCAGGAACACTGAAGCTTTCTTT,14,.,TRBJ1-1,TRBV5-4,.
CASSQEWTGGYEQYF,TGTGCCAGCAGCCAAGAATGGACAGGGGGGTACGAGCAGTACTTC,15,TRBD1,TRBJ2-7,TRBV4-2,once
CATSSGNVGQPLHF,TGTGCCACCAGCAGCGGAAACGTTGGTCAGCCCCTCCACTTT,14,.,TRBJ1-6,TRBV15,.
CASSLVPSGAYEQYF,TGTGCCAGCAGCTTAGTTCCCAGCGGAGCCTACGAGCAGTACTTC,15,.,TRBJ2-7,TRBV7-2,.
CASSPAQSSYNEQFF,TGTGCCAGCAGTCCAGCGCAAAGCTCCTACAATGAGCAGTTCTTC,15,.,TRBJ2-1,TRBV13,.
CASSPRGGQFF,TGTGCCAGCAGTCCCCGAGGTGGGCAGTTCTTC,11,.,TRBJ2-1,TRBV28,.
CASSIFPLQGANEQYF,TGTGCCAGTAGTATATTCCCCTTACAGGGGGCGAACGAGCAGTACTTC,16,TRBD1,TRBJ2-7,TRBV19,.
CASSETRSGGGLYEQYF,TGTGCCAGCAGTGAAACTCGGTCAGGGGGTGGGCTATACGAGCAGTACTTC,17,TRBD1,TRBJ2-7,TRBV2,.
CASSPGTQYEQYF,TGTGCCAGCAGCCCCGGGACACAGTACGAGCAGTACTTC,13,.,TRBJ2-7,TRBV7-2,.
CASSDPGTDNEKLFF,TGCGCCAGCAGTGACCCCGGGACAGATAATGAAAAACTGTTTTTT,15,TRBD1,TRBJ1-4,TRBV10-1,.
CASSVTNPGQGPMNTEAFF,TGTGCCAGCAGTGTCACGAACCCGGGACAGGGACCCATGAACACTGAAGCTTTCTTT,19,TRBD1,TRBJ1-1,TRBV6-1,.
CASSPTRAGGVYEQYF,TGTGCCAGCAGCCCGACTCGGGCAGGGGGGGTCTACGAGCAGTACTTC,16,.,TRBJ2-7,TRBV7-8,.
CASSQPLARGGNYGYTF,TGCGCCAGCAGCCAACCCCTGGCCAGGGGAGGGAACTATGGCTACACCTTC,17,.,TRBJ1-2,TRBV4-1,.
CASDRESSYEQYF,TGTGCCTCTGACAGGGAGAGCTCCTACGAGCAGTACTTC,13,TRBD1,TRBJ2-7,TRBV30,.
CASSLRQFEAFF,TGTGCCAGCAGTCTTCGACAGTTTGAAGCTTTCTTT,12,.,TRBJ1-1,TRBV28,.
CASSLGTGGEKLFF,TGCGCCAGCAGCTTGGGGACAGGGGGTGAAAAACTGTTTTTT,14,TRBD1,TRBJ1-4,TRBV5-1,.
CASSESVAQHF,TGTGCCAGCAGTGAGTCCGTGGCCCAGCATTTT,11,.,TRBJ1-5,TRBV6-1,.
CASSYGHGGNYGYTF,TGTGCCAGCAGTTACGGGCACGGTGGAAACTATGGCTACACCTTC,15,.,TRBJ1-2,TRBV6-5,.
CASSQERGGVGYTF,TGCGCCAGCAGCCAAGAGAGAGGGGGAGTTGGCTACACCTTC,14,.,TRBJ1-2,TRBV4-1,.
CASSPGTGGLTNNEQFF,TGTGCCAGCAGCCCTGGGACGGGAGGGCTCACAAACAATGAGCAGTTCTTC,17,TRBD2,TRBJ2-1,TRBV3-1/TRBV3-2,.
CASSPGTGAWDTQYF,TGTGCCAGCAGCCCCGGGACAGGGGCATGGGATACGCAGTATTTT,15,TRBD1,TRBJ2-3,TRBV5-4,.
CASALGGYNEQFF,TGTGCCAGCGCCTTAGGGGGCTACAATGAGCAGTTCTTC,13,.,TRBJ2-1,TRBV7-3,.
CASSEAGRTGTGGYTF,TGTGCCAGCAGTGAAGCCGGGAGAACCGGGACAGGGGGCTACACCTTC,16,TRBD1,TRBJ1-2,TRBV6-1,.
CASSLLPPRGNEQYF,TGTGCCAGCAGTTTATTGCCTCCCAGGGGAAACGAGCAGTACTTC,15,.,TRBJ2-7,TRBV27,.
CASSRSRMADTQYF,TGTGCCAGCAGCCGCTCCCGGATGGCAGATACGCAGTATTTT,14,.,TRBJ2-3,TRBV3-1/TRBV3-2,.
CASSPLGAEQPQHF,TGTGCCAGCAGCCCCCTAGGGGCTGAACAGCCCCAGCATTTT,14,.,TRBJ1-5,TRBV7-9,.
CASSYSHGTDTQYF,TGTGCCAGCAGTTACTCGCATGGCACAGATACGCAGTATTTT,14,.,TRBJ2-3,TRBV6-5,.
CASSPSRGQGENSNQPQHF,TGTGCCAGCAGCCCAAGCCGGGGACAGGGAGAGAATAGCAATCAGCCCCAGCATTTT,19,TRBD1,TRBJ1-5,TRBV7-9,few
CASSPGRTGELFF,TGTGCCAGCAGTCCAGGGCGAACCGGGGAGCTGTTTTTT,13,.,TRBJ2-2,TRBV7-2,.
CASSQASYNSPLHF,TGTGCCAGCAGCCAAGCCTCTTATAATTCACCCCTCCACTTT,14,.,TRBJ1-6,TRBV3-1/TRBV3-2,.